This T cell receptor beta chain was captured by sequencing in a study of molecular identifiers for immune sequencing clone quantification (dated by TCRdb to 2016 to 2019). About the full investigation: For a replicate experiment, RNA from around 20,000 or 99,000 naive CD8 T cells was divided into five aliquots, of which four were sequenced. CD8 T cells were used in a methods study to benchmark molecular-identifier clustering-based TCR repertoire sequencing (MIDCIRS) and TCR RNA copy counting. The full study reports these points: Modeling gave about three recovered TCR RNA copies per cell versus around 10 by digital PCR, implying roughly 30% capture efficiency. In CMV-specific effector cells, over 98% of molecules were held by clones above 20 RNA copies, whereas under 1% of molecules were held by such clones in naive cells. Highly expanded clone sizes could be underestimated because identical TCR molecules may share a barcode. A single cell's worth of spiked-in Jurkat TCR RNA was reported detectable even among 900,000 to 1,000,000 naive CD8 T cells. When barcode sub-clustering was omitted, TCR diversity was inflated by chimeric consensus sequences, with chimeras reaching as high as 47%. Naive libraries contained spiked-in Jurkat TCR RNA (around ten copies' worth), which is not part of the donor repertoire.

V is clipped by 3 bases and J by 5 bases, and the sequence between their germline boundaries is 18 bases long. CDR1 SGHRS and CDR2 YFSETQ were looked up in the germline V gene. There are 15 amino acids in the CDR3, from cysteine to phenylalanine inclusive. The read is trimmed to its CDR3 DNA, 45 bases read in frame from base 1. Naive CD8 T cell libraries were made from about 20,000 to 1,000,000 sorted cells using 10%, 30% or 50% of purified RNA. Naive CD8 T cells were FACS-sorted as CD8+CD4-CCR7+CD45RA+ on a BD FACSAria II into RLT Plus buffer. More than 8 TCR copies' worth of Jurkat RNA were spiked into roughly 18,000-1,000,000 naive CD8 T cell samples to test detection sensitivity. CD8 T cells were enriched using RosetteSep CD8+ T Cell Enrichment Cocktail and Ficoll-Paque, and the enriched cells then underwent ACK red cell lysis. The library was produced with PCR. This sample was sequenced with a NextSeq 500. Bulk TCR libraries were generated as previously described, with the TCR primers listed in Table S5 used. Total RNA was purified with the Qiagen AllPrep DNA/RNA kit. Before analysis, reads from multiple sequencing runs of one library were combined. The published analysis was carried out like this. Reads were retained only if their TCR constant sequence matched exactly, and those retained reads were trimmed to 150 nt and grouped according to their 12-nt molecular barcodes. Reads in each barcode group were sub-clustered using a 15% Levenshtein threshold, and a quality-weighted consensus sequence was built for each RNA molecule. Non-functional sequences were discarded, and so were lower-count sequences lying one edit away from another sequence. Based on a fit of two negative binomial distributions, barcode sub-clusters having less than 20% of the maximum read count were discarded. Starting from the raw public reads, TCRdb applied fastp trimming at Q25, assembled clones with MiXCR and retained in-frame beta chains. Duplicate CDR3 protein sequences are folded into a single record with the most common DNA and genes. TCRdb, not the original authors, processed these V and J calls. The sample table holds approximately 630,000 distinct CDR3 sequences, of which about 25% were seen once. 0.6% to 0.9% of the sample is held by the ten biggest clonotypes.

A remark on this clonotype: Its binding antigen is unknown. This may arise from a read error, as a much more abundant clone is one base away.

The origin of this receptor is a human donor in good health. Some libraries in this study had Jurkat cell RNA spiked in. The sample was naive CD8+ T cells from blood, with Jurkat cell RNA spiked in. The cell subset or site label on this specimen signifies: FACS-sorted CD8+CD4-CCR7+CD45RA+ naive T cells. The chain links TRBV5-1 with TRBJ2-7, and possibly TRBD2, on 6 matching bases. The nucleotide sequence reads TGCGCCAGCAGCTCGATGACTAGTTCCATTGACGAGCAGTACTTC. Its protein is CASSSMTSSIDEQYF.